This T cell receptor beta chain was recorded in a study of identical twins. Study-level findings and limits: Among out-of-frame alpha sequences shared by twins, low generation probability occurred in excess. Excess sharing by twins proved weaker in beta out-of-frame sequences. Invariant MAIT and iNKT cells may have partly biased zero-insertion analyses.

CDR1 is MDHEN and CDR2 is SYDVKM in the germline V gene. V was trimmed by 6 bases and J by 3 bases, leaving 9 bases between them. The CDR3 runs 12 residues. Unique molecular identifiers were in the cDNA, with template-switch universal primer binding. TCRdb re-analysed the 5' RACE reads in MiXCR, keeping a single row per CDR3 protein. The sample lists about 480,000 distinct CDR3 sequences, approximately 14% seen once, with approximately 0.52% in the top ten. This clonotype was seen a few times. What it binds is not known. This sample was shared with a second study, whose subject was yellow fever vaccine responses in identical twins.

Sequences were obtained from CD4+ T cells sorted from blood. The sequence was collected from a woman under 30 in good health. The chain links TRBV28 to TRBJ2-7; D gene unclear. For the CDR3, the DNA is TGTGCCAGCAGGGACGGAAACTACGAGCAGTACTTC. It specifies CASRDGNYEQYF.